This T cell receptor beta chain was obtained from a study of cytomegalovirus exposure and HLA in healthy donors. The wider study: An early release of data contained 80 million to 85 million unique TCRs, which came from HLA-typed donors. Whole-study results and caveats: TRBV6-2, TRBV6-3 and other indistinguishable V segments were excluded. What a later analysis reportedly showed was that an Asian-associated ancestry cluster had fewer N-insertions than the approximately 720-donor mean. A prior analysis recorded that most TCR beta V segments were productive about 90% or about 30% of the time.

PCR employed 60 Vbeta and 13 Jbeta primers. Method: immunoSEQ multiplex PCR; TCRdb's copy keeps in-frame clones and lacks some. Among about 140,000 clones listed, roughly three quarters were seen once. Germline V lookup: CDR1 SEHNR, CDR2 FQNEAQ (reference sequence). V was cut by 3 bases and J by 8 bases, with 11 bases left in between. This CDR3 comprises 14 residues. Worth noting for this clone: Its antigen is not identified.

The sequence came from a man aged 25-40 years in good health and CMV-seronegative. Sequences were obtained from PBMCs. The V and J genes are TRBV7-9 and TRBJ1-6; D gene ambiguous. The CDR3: CASSFVGGDSPLHF. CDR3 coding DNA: TGTGCCAGCAGCTTCGTAGGCGGTGATTCACCCCTCCACTTT. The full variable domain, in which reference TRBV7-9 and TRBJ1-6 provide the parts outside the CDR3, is DTGVSQNPRHKITKRGQNVTFRCDPISEHNRLYWYRQTLGQGPEFLTYFQNEAQLEKSRLLSDRFSAERPKGSFSTLEIQRTEQGDSAMYLCASSFVGGDSPLHFGNGTRLTVT.